The present TCR beta chain was sequenced within a study of Tregs in tolerant kidney transplant recipients. General study findings and limits: Expanding Tregs on activated donor B cells appeared to best identify donor-specific TCRbeta clones.

Note on this clone: Its target is not known.

Sequencing used immunoSEQ multiplex PCR; TCRdb keeps in-frame clones, though not all of them. The data show fewer than 70,000 clones, approximately 82% seen once. After removal of 3 bases from V and 8 bases from J, the junction contained 21 bases not matched to a gene. The CDR3 length is 18 residues. Germline V CDR1 and CDR2: SGHTA, FQGNSA. Unstimulated Tregs (CD4+CD25+CD127-) and CD4+CD25- non-Tregs were sorted from PBMCs. The genes are TRBV7-2 and TRBJ1-2; TRBD1 matches 7 bases. The clonotype was recovered from a human donor in good health. Sequencing input: CD4+ T cells from blood. CDR3 region: CASSFLMGQKIKGWGYTF. The CDR3 nucleotides read TGTGCCAGCAGCTTTTTGATGGGACAGAAAATAAAGGGATGGGGCTACACCTTC.